This record covers a single T cell receptor (beta chain). Measured with immunoSEQ multiplex PCR; TCRdb has only the in-frame clones, and not every one. The sample holds approximately 20,000 clones; 85% to 95% are singletons and the top ten take about 4%. The source of the sample is a study of blood T cell repertoires in COVID-19. Study background: T cells, B-cell-depleted T cells, or PBMCs provided the cDNA or gDNA that served as material.

Germline V gene sequence: CDR1 MDHEN, CDR2 SYDVKM. The V and J ends lost 6 bases and 5 bases, in that order; junction bases with no gene match: 12. The CDR3 runs to 15 residues. The rearrangement uses TRBV28 and TRBJ2-7, with 8 positions matching TRBD1. The clonotype comes from a woman between 50 and 59 years old with active COVID-19. The specimen sequenced was peripheral blood. In DNA, the CDR3 is TGTGCCAGCAGACCCCGACAGGGGCGGTTCGACGAGCAGTACTTC. Translating it yields CASRPRQGRFDEQYF.